The 7 T cell receptor beta chains presented below share a single source sample, sequenced in a study of identical twins. From the 5' RACE reads, TCRdb called clonotypes with MiXCR, one entry per CDR3 protein. The table lists hundreds of thousands of distinct CDR3 sequences, roughly 6% of them singletons. Input material: naive T cells sorted from blood. All receptors come from a man aged 18 to 30 in good health.

This clonotype was detected many times. The chain employs TRBV29-1 and TRBJ2-3; D uncertain. Germline loops: CDR1 SQVTM, CDR2 ANQGSEA. The V end lost 2 bases, the J end lost 0 bases, and 3 bases lay between the germline ends. The CDR3 has 12 residues. The chain's CDR3 is CSVETSTDTQYF. The DNA for the CDR3 is TGCAGCGTTGAAACCAGCACAGATACGCAGTATTTT.

V is TRBV27 and J is TRBJ2-3; tentatively, D is TRBD2 (7 bases). CDR3 size: 15 residues. Trimming shortened V by 2 bases and J by 4 bases, and 13 bases separated the two germline ends. Germline lookup yields CDR1 MNHEY and CDR2 SMNVEV (reference sequence). This chain's CDR3 is CASSLGGGAPDTQYF. CDR3 DNA sequence: TGTGCCAGCAGTTTAGGGGGGGGCGCCCCAGATACGCAGTATTTT.

The genes are TRBV20-1 and TRBJ1-2; perhaps TRBD1 as D (5 bases). The CDR3 has 12 residues. Trimming pared 3 bases from V and 4 bases from J, leaving 9 bases between. The germline gives CDR1 DFQATT, CDR2 SNEGSKA (reference sequence). The CDR3, as DNA: TGCAGTGCTAGTGACGGGGGCTATGGCTACACCTTC. Translation: CSASDGGYGYTF.

This clonotype was counted at least ten times. The rearrangement links TRBV28 to TRBJ2-7; 9 nucleotides agree with TRBD1. Germline lookup yields CDR1 MDHEN and CDR2 SYDVKM. With V trimmed by 11 bases and J by 7 bases, 9 bases remained unmatched. CDR3 length equals 12 residues. The CDR3 loop reads CASGQGRGEQYV. In DNA, the CDR3 is TGTGCCTCAGGACAGGGGCGGGGGGAGCAGTACGTC.

Ten or more counts support this clonotype. The chain combines TRBV5-1 with TRBJ2-1; 10 positions match TRBD2. V lost 5 bases and J lost 7; bases outside the gene matches: 9. This CDR3 comprises 15 residues. CDR1 is SGHRS, CDR2 YFSETQ, per germline. The CDR3: CASRLSSGSRNEQFF. The CDR3 DNA reads as TGCGCCAGCAGATTATCTAGCGGGAGTCGGAATGAGCAGTTCTTC.

The sample holds a few counts of this clonotype. This sequence joins TRBV20-1 and TRBJ2-2, with D unclear. The CDR3 totals 19 residues. With 0 bases removed from V and 6 bases from J, the gap between germline ends came to 26 bases. Per the germline V gene, CDR1 is DFQATT and CDR2 is SNEGSKA (reference sequence). The CDR3 DNA reads as TGCAGTGCTAGAGATGACGACTGGGGTTTTTATCGTTTCGCCGGGGAGCTGTTTTTT. Translated, it gives CSARDDDWGFYRFAGELFF.

This clonotype occurred many times. This chain connects TRBV12-3 or TRBV12-4 to TRBJ2-2; 10 bases match TRBD2. V shed 3 bases and J 0 bases; nucleotides not matched to a gene: 19. The CDR3 has 22 residues. The CDR3 loop is CASSFPKAPWTSGDANTGELFF. In nucleotides, the CDR3 is TGTGCCAGCAGTTTCCCGAAAGCACCCTGGACTAGCGGAGACGCGAACACCGGGGAGCTGTTTTTT.